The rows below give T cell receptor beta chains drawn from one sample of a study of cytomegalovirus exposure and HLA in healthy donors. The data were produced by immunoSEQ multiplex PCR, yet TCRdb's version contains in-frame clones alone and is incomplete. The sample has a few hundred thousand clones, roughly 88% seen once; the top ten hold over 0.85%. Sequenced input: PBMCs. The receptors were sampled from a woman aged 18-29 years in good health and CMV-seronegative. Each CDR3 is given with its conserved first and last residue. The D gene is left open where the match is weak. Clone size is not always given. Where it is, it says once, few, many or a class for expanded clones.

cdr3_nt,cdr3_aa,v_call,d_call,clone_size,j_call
TGTGCCAGCAGGGTTCCACACCGCACAGATACGCAGTATTTT,CASRVPHRTDTQYF,TRBV27,NA,NA,TRBJ2-3
TGTGCCAGCAGTGCACAATACACCGGGGAGCTGTTTTTT,CASSAQYTGELFF,TRBV25-1,NA,NA,TRBJ2-2
TGTGCCAGCAGCCCCGGACCGACTAGCAGCTTCTACGAGCAGTACTTC,CASSPGPTSSFYEQYF,TRBV7-2,TRBD2,NA,TRBJ2-7
TGTGCCAGCAGCTTGAGGGGACAGGCCGCCGGGGAGCTGTTTTTT,CASSLRGQAAGELFF,TRBV5-6,TRBD1,NA,TRBJ2-2
TGTGCCAGCAGCCAAGCCAGACTAGCGCGGATAGATACGCAGTATTTT,CASSQARLARIDTQYF,TRBV4-2,TRBD2,NA,TRBJ2-3
TGTGCCAGCAGCTTGGCGGGACAGGGGGGCTCTGAAGCTTTCTTT,CASSLAGQGGSEAFF,TRBV5-4,TRBD1,NA,TRBJ1-1
TGTGCCAGCAGTTTACAGGGCGACTATGGCTACACCTTC,CASSLQGDYGYTF,TRBV27,NA,NA,TRBJ1-2
TGTGCCAGCAGTTTACAGGGGGTAGGCCGCTACGAGCAGTACTTC,CASSLQGVGRYEQYF,TRBV28,TRBD1,NA,TRBJ2-7
TGTGCCAGCAGCTCCCGGTCGGCAGGATACAATCAGCCCCAGCATTTT,CASSSRSAGYNQPQHF,TRBV13,NA,once,TRBJ1-5
TGTGCCAGCAGCTTCGGGACAGTCTACGAGCAGTACTTC,CASSFGTVYEQYF,TRBV11-2,TRBD1,NA,TRBJ2-7
TGTGCCAGTAGTATGGGCAGGGGGCGAGAGACCCAGTACTTC,CASSMGRGRETQYF,TRBV19,TRBD1,NA,TRBJ2-5
TGCGCCAGCAGCCAAGATAACAGGATGACCTACGAGCAGTACTTC,CASSQDNRMTYEQYF,TRBV4-1,NA,NA,TRBJ2-7
TGCGCCAGCAGCCAAGTACCGGTAGGGGTCACTGAAGCTTTCTTT,CASSQVPVGVTEAFF,TRBV4-3,NA,NA,TRBJ1-1
TGTGCCAGCAGCCCCGCGGGGGGAGCATCCTACAATGAGCAGTTCTTC,CASSPAGGASYNEQFF,TRBV6-6,TRBD2,NA,TRBJ2-1
TGTGCCAGCAGTACAACGGGGGTCGCGAACTATGGCTACACCTTC,CASSTTGVANYGYTF,TRBV6-5,NA,once,TRBJ1-2